Listed below are T cell receptor beta chains from one sample, sequenced in a study of CD8 T cells in ankylosing spondylitis. TCRdb fed the 5' RACE reads into MiXCR, producing one record per CDR3 protein. The top ten hold 2.5% to 3.5% of the sample, which has approximately 130,000 distinct CDR3 sequences, 9.3% seen once. Source material: blood, either unsorted or a sorted T cell fraction (not recorded which). The receptors stem from a male donor with ankylosing spondylitis or in good health (not recorded which). CDR3s leave out the opening cysteine and the closing phenylalanine or tryptophan. Fields, in order: V gene, D gene, J gene, clone size, CDR3 protein. The D gene is left open where the match is weak. Clone size is given for some rows only: seen once, a few or many times, or a class if the clone is expanded.

>TRBV18|NA|TRBJ1-2|few
ASSLATGTNYGYT
>TRBV29-1|NA|TRBJ2-4|many
SVESVDSNIQY
>TRBV12-3/TRBV12-4|TRBD1|TRBJ2-7|NA
ASRIQGIPYEQY
>TRBV28|TRBD1|TRBJ2-7|few
ASRPGQSSYEQY
>TRBV6-1|NA|TRBJ1-2|few
ASSHPTRAGNYRYT
>TRBV27|NA|TRBJ2-3|few
ASSFLGGITDTQY
>TRBV9|TRBD1|TRBJ2-3|many
ASSVAGAGGVTDTQY
>TRBV2|NA|TRBJ1-5|many
ASSFYSNQPQH
>TRBV5-1|TRBD1|TRBJ1-1|NA
ASSLKGGGTEAF
>TRBV10-3|NA|TRBJ1-1|NA
AITRTGNTEAF
>TRBV5-1|TRBD1|TRBJ1-1|medium-sized
ASSLEPGQGETEAF
>TRBV28|TRBD2|TRBJ2-3|many
ASSRLAGGFGGTQY
>TRBV20-1|NA|TRBJ1-2|many
SARLGAVGYT